These T cell receptor beta chains were read from a single sample in a study of shared clonotypes between healthy human individuals. The protocol was immunoSEQ multiplex PCR, while the TCRdb copy is restricted to in-frame clones and leaves out a portion. The table has some 500,000 clones, around 96% seen once. Input material: naive CD4+ T cells sorted from blood. The receptors derive from a woman aged 30 to 39 in good health. The CDR3 runs from the conserved cysteine through the conserved F or W. D genes are given only for firm matches. Size tells how often a clone was seen (once, few, many) or the class of an expanded clone, and some rows leave it out.

CDR3	DNA	D	V	J	size
CASSSMSGRSGANVLTF	TGTGCCAGCAGCTCCATGAGCGGGAGATCTGGGGCCAACGTCCTGACTTTC	TRBD2	TRBV7-9	TRBJ2-6	-
CASSQERGSNEKLFF	TGCGCCAGCAGCCAAGAACGGGGGTCTAATGAAAAACTGTTTTTT	-	TRBV4-1	TRBJ1-4	once
CASSSTGDWAGNTIYF	TGTGCCAGCTCATCGACAGGGGACTGGGCTGGAAACACCATATATTTT	TRBD1	TRBV18	TRBJ1-3	-
CASSQVGGGRLTEQFF	TGTGCCAGCAGCCAAGTTGGCGGAGGTCGTTTAACGGAGCAGTTCTTC	-	TRBV4-2	TRBJ2-1	-
CASSFTPLQGYGYTF	TGTGCCAGCAGTTTTACGCCCCTACAGGGCTATGGCTACACCTTC	-	TRBV28	TRBJ1-2	-
CASSGQFAYEQYF	TGTGCCAGCAGTGGACAGTTCGCCTACGAGCAGTACTTC	-	TRBV6-1	TRBJ2-7	-
CASSRDRVSYSNQPQHF	TGTGCCAGCAGTCGCGACAGAGTCAGTTATAGCAATCAGCCCCAGCATTTT	-	TRBV27	TRBJ1-5	-
CASRAGSGFGQYF	TGCGCCAGCAGGGCAGGGAGCGGTTTCGGGCAGTACTTC	-	TRBV5-1	TRBJ2-7	-
CASSGTGGNQPQHF	TGTGCCAGCAGTGGGACAGGAGGGAATCAGCCCCAGCATTTT	TRBD1	TRBV2	TRBJ1-5	-
CASSERQGNTGELFF	TGTGCCAGCAGTGAACGACAGGGGAACACCGGGGAGCTGTTTTTT	TRBD1	TRBV25-1	TRBJ2-2	once
CASSLGSSGGYNEQFF	TGTGCCAGCAGCTTAGGGTCCAGCGGGGGATACAATGAGCAGTTCTTC	TRBD2	TRBV7-2	TRBJ2-1	once
CASSEATSSEAFF	TGTGCCAGCAGTGAAGCGACCTCTTCTGAAGCTTTCTTT	-	TRBV2	TRBJ1-1	-
CASSPGHYEQYF	TGTGCCAGCAGCCCTGGGCACTACGAGCAGTACTTC	-	TRBV11-2	TRBJ2-7	-
CASSLNRGLDGYTF	TGTGCCAGCAGCCTAAATAGGGGGCTTGATGGCTACACCTTC	TRBD1	TRBV27	TRBJ1-2	-
CASKPRENTGELFF	TGTGCCAGCAAACCCAGGGAGAACACCGGGGAGCTGTTTTTT	-	TRBV2	TRBJ2-2	-
CASSPPGTGLQPQHF	TGTGCCAGCTCACCACCCGGGACAGGGCTTCAGCCCCAGCATTTT	TRBD1	TRBV18	TRBJ1-5	-
CASSVYYEQYF	TGTGCCAGCAGCGTATACTACGAGCAGTACTTC	-	TRBV11-2	TRBJ2-7	-
CAISERGRNQPQHF	TGTGCCATCAGTGAGAGGGGGCGAAATCAGCCCCAGCATTTT	TRBD1	TRBV10-3	TRBJ1-5	-
CASSDMVWGATEAFF	TGTGCCAGCAGCGACATGGTTTGGGGGGCCACTGAAGCTTTCTTT	-	TRBV5-4	TRBJ1-1	once
CASSDPGLAGYTGELFF	TGTGCCAGCAGCGACCCGGGACTAGCGGGGTACACCGGGGAGCTGTTTTTT	TRBD2	TRBV7-8	TRBJ2-2	-
CASSLQGQTNEKLFF	TGCGCCAGCAGCTTGCAGGGACAGACTAATGAAAAACTGTTTTTT	TRBD1	TRBV5-1	TRBJ1-4	-
CASTHGGVSTDTQYF	TGTGCCAGCACCCACGGGGGGGTGAGCACAGATACGCAGTATTTT	TRBD2	TRBV27	TRBJ2-3	-
CASNPDRNEKLFF	TGTGCCAGCAACCCGGACAGAAATGAAAAACTGTTTTTT	-	TRBV6-1	TRBJ1-4	-
CASSPDLSSPLHF	TGTGCCAGCAGTCCAGACCTTTCATCACCCCTCCACTTT	-	TRBV28	TRBJ1-6	once
CASSVEVGYANTGELFF	TGTGCCAGCAGCGTAGAAGTGGGATACGCGAACACCGGGGAGCTGTTTTTT	-	TRBV9	TRBJ2-2	-
CASSFAGSGRMADTQYF	TGTGCCAGCAGTTTTGCGGGTAGCGGGAGAATGGCAGATACGCAGTATTTT	TRBD2	TRBV28	TRBJ2-3	-
CASSLAVSSGIYNEQFF	TGTGCCAGCAGCTTAGCAGTTTCTAGCGGGATTTACAATGAGCAGTTCTTC	TRBD2	TRBV7-6	TRBJ2-1	-
CASSPLGDTEAFF	TGTGCCAGCTCACCTCTCGGGGACACTGAAGCTTTCTTT	-	TRBV18	TRBJ1-1	-
CASSIGTPGTGELFF	TGTGCCAGTAGTATAGGGACACCAGGGACCGGGGAGCTGTTTTTT	-	TRBV19	TRBJ2-2	-
CARRKIGRDAYEQYF	TGTGCCCGCAGAAAAATCGGCAGGGACGCCTACGAGCAGTACTTC	-	TRBV21-1	TRBJ2-7	-
CASSTRTGSNQPQHF	TGTGCCAGCAGCACCCGGACAGGGAGCAATCAGCCCCAGCATTTT	TRBD1	TRBV5-5	TRBJ1-5	-
CASSLQGPEQFF	TGTGCCAGCAGCCTGCAGGGCCCTGAGCAGTTCTTC	-	TRBV28	TRBJ2-1	-
CASSRPTGTGGYTF	TGTGCCAGCAGCCGCCCCACAGGGACGGGAGGCTACACCTTC	-	TRBV5-6	TRBJ1-2	-
CASSHGDSGDHNEQFF	TGTGCCAGCAGCCACGGAGATAGCGGGGATCACAATGAGCAGTTCTTC	TRBD2	TRBV4-2	TRBJ2-1	-
CASSFAAGGRAEQYF	TGTGCCAGCAGTTTCGCGGCAGGGGGAAGGGCCGAGCAGTACTTC	TRBD1	TRBV28	TRBJ2-7	-
CASSQDIWGRGPGNTIYF	TGTGCCAGCAGCCAAGATATTTGGGGGCGCGGTCCTGGAAACACCATATATTTT	-	TRBV14	TRBJ1-3	-
CASGGGIGGTGELFF	TGCGCCAGTGGAGGCGGGATAGGTGGCACCGGGGAGCTGTTTTTT	-	TRBV10-1	TRBJ2-2	-
CASRDNRLGEQYF	TGTGCCAGCAGGGATAACCGTTTAGGCGAGCAGTACTTC	-	TRBV28	TRBJ2-7	-
CASSSRDRGQATNQPQHF	TGTGCCAGCAGCTCTAGAGACAGGGGGCAAGCAACTAATCAGCCCCAGCATTTT	TRBD1	TRBV7-9	TRBJ1-5	-
CASSEEGVAGGRDTQYF	TGTGCCAGCAGTGAAGAAGGGGTAGCGGGAGGGAGAGATACGCAGTATTTT	TRBD2	TRBV6-1	TRBJ2-3	-
CSATRTSENYNEQFF	TGCAGCGCCACCAGGACTAGCGAGAACTACAATGAGCAGTTCTTC	TRBD2	TRBV29-1	TRBJ2-1	-
CASGLQGERQFF	TGCGCCAGCGGCCTACAGGGGGAAAGACAGTTCTTC	TRBD1	TRBV5-1	TRBJ2-1	-
CASRPGGSYGYTF	TGTGCCAGCCGTCCAGGGGGCAGCTATGGCTACACCTTC	TRBD1	TRBV5-4	TRBJ1-2	-
CAWTPWREQGVSRQFF	TGTGCCTGGACTCCTTGGCGGGAACAGGGGGTGTCCCGGCAGTTCTTC	TRBD1	TRBV30	TRBJ2-1	-
CASSIVGQALANTGELFF	TGTGCCAGTAGTATAGTCGGGCAGGCCCTCGCGAACACCGGGGAGCTGTTTTTT	-	TRBV19	TRBJ2-2	-
CASSPGLAGVGETQYF	TGTGCCAGCAGTCCCGGACTAGCGGGAGTGGGAGAGACCCAGTACTTC	TRBD2	TRBV28	TRBJ2-5	-